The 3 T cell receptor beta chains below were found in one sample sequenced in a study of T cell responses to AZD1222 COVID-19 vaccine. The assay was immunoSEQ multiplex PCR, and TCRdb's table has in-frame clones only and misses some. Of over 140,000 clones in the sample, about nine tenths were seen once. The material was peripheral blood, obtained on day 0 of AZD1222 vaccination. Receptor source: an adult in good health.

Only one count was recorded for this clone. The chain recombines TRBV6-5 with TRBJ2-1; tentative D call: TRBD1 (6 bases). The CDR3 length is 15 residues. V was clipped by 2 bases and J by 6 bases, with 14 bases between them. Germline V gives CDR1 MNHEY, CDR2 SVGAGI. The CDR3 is CASSYGQGIGNEQFF. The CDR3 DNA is TGTGCCAGCAGTTACGGCCAGGGGATTGGCAATGAGCAGTTCTTC.

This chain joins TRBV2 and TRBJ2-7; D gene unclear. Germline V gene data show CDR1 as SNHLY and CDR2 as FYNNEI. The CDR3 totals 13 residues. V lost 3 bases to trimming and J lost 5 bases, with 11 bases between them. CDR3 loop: CASSEGRFDEQYF. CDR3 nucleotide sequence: TGTGCCAGCAGTGAGGGCAGGTTCGACGAGCAGTACTTC. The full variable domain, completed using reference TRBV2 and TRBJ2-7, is EPEVTQTPSHQVTQMGQEVILRCVPISNHLYFYWYRQILGQKVEFLVSFYNNEISEKSEIFDDQFSVERPDGSNFTLKIRSTKLEDSAMYFCASSEGRFDEQYFGPGTRLTVT.

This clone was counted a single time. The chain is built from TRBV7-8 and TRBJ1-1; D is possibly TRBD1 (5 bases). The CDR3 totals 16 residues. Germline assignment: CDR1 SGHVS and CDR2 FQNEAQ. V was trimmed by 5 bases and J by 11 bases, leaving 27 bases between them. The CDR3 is CASSEGLWGRFLPAFF. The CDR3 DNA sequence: TGTGCCAGCAGCGAGGGATTGTGGGGGAGATTTCTGCCGGCTTTCTTT.